This T cell receptor beta chain was profiled in a study of tumor and adjacent non-tumor tissue in lung cancer (dated by TCRdb to 2016 to 2018). About the study as a whole: Patients with adenocarcinoma (roughly 12), squamous cell carcinoma (2) and small cell lung cancer (1) were included in the cohort. TCRbeta CDR3 sequencing was performed on under 35 paired specimens, with one tumor sample and one normal lung sample collected per patient. A total of approximately 120,000,000 productive TCRbeta reads were generated by sequencing, corresponding to an average of around 4 million reads per sample. The roughly 15 patients were aged roughly 30 to 85 years, included about 10 men and 5 women, and had TNM stage I to III disease. The study compared bulk TCRbeta repertoires from lung tumor tissue and matched distant non-tumor lung tissue of approximately 15 lung cancer patients. General study outcomes and caveats: Peripheral blood was not sequenced, so blood TCRbeta repertoires in these lung cancer patients were not examined. Only about 16 patients were included in the cohort, and the need for larger samples and more detailed clinical data was noted by the authors. The top 100 clones accounted for a significantly larger cumulative portion of the repertoire in normal lung than in tumor tissue. Tumor tissue showed significantly greater TCR diversity (inverse Simpson) than normal lung tissue (431.37 vs 166.20, P = 0.0075, Mann-Whitney U test). Neither the sequencing platform nor unique molecular identifiers are mentioned in the methods. Younger patients had significantly higher TCR diversity, and higher tumor TCR diversity was associated with shorter overall and disease-free survival.

As concerns this clonotype: Its specific antigen is unknown. No much larger clone is present one base from it, and per-base qualities are unavailable.

The library came from multiplex PCR. The reads were generated on an Illumina HiSeq 2500. TCRbeta libraries were constructed through three rounds of nested PCR with primers (Table S4) according to protocols adapted from ARM-PCR. PCR products of 200-500 bp were gel-excised and purified with the QIAquick gel extraction kit before sequencing. The authors' analysis ran thus. Reads were cleaned with Trimmomatic, merged with FLASH into complete CDR3 sequences, and assigned to V(D)J germline segments with MiTCR. VDJtools was used to compute clonal diversity as the inverse Simpson's index. Productive reads were defined as in-frame sequences without a premature stop codon. Clones were called with MiXCR by TCRdb after fastp trimmed the public reads at Q25, and only in-frame beta chains were retained. Each record represents a unique CDR3 protein, reported with the most common genes and DNA among its rows. These V and J calls are TCRdb output, not the study's own analysis. This sample lists approximately 120,000 distinct CDR3 sequences; over 55% were detected once. The top ten clonotypes cover under 20% of the sample.

RNA was isolated from bulk unsorted tissue, and RNA quality was assessed with a NanoDrop ND-1000 and an Agilent 2100. Distant non-tumor tissue taken more than 3 cm from the tumor edge was used as the normal lung sample. Donors were newly diagnosed lung cancer patients admitted for thoracic surgery in China between August and November 2014, without prior chemotherapy. The study excluded patients who had received radiotherapy or chemotherapy before or who had another cancer at the same time. Pieces of surgical tissue measuring about 1-2 cm3 were kept in RNAlater solution and stored at -80 degrees C until use. Spanning cysteine to phenylalanine, the CDR3 consists of 12 amino acids. This entry keeps only the CDR3 DNA: 36 bases, framed from base 1. The junction carries 9 bases between V and J, which are trimmed by 3 bases and 9 bases respectively. The germline V gene sets CDR1 to MDHEN and CDR2 to SYDVKM.

The rearranged segments are TRBV28 and TRBJ2-1, with an unclear D gene assignment. This TCR was sampled from a man aged 60-69 years with non-small cell lung cancer. The specimen was distant non-tumor lung tissue. Read as DNA, the sequence is TGTGCCAGCAGTTTGTCCCAGGCTGAGCAGTTCTTC. This codes for CASSLSQAEQFF.